This T cell receptor beta chain is drawn from a study of cytomegalovirus exposure and HLA in healthy donors. PCR involved 60 Vbeta and 13 Jbeta primers. Method: immunoSEQ multiplex PCR; TCRdb's copy keeps in-frame clones and lacks some. The table shows 150,000 to 200,000 clones, with roughly 80% occurring only once. V lost 6 bases, J lost 8 bases, and 10 bases lay in between. CDR1 and CDR2 (germline): ENHRY, SYGVKD. This CDR3 region has 11 residues. The rearrangement joins TRBV10-3 to TRBJ1-1; tentatively, D is TRBD1 (5 bases). The TCR sequence derives from a man between 25 and 39 years old in good health and CMV-seropositive. Sequenced sample: PBMCs. The CDR3: CAISPDREAFF. The CDR3 DNA reads TGTGCCATCAGCCCCGACAGAGAAGCTTTCTTT.